The 26 T cell receptor beta chains given below trace back to one sample, sequenced in a study of blood T cell repertoires in COVID-19. Profiled with immunoSEQ multiplex PCR; TCRdb holds only in-frame clones, not every one. The data contain a few hundred thousand clones, over 75% of them singletons. Sequencing used peripheral blood. Receptor source: a woman in her twenties or thirties with COVID-19, enrolled during active disease.

V gene TRBV28 combines with J gene TRBJ1-6; tentatively, D is TRBD1 (5 bases). The CDR3 is 16 residues long. Trimming pared 7 bases from V and 2 bases from J, leaving 15 bases between. Germline assignment: CDR1 MDHEN and CDR2 SYDVKM. The CDR3: CASTPGGPAYNSPLHF. The CDR3 nucleotides read TGTGCCAGCACCCCGGGGGGTCCCGCCTATAATTCACCCCTCCACTTT.

V gene TRBV19 combines with J gene TRBJ2-5; TRBD1 aligns across 12 bases. Germline V gene lookup returns CDR1 LNHDA and CDR2 SQIVND (reference sequence). After removal of 6 bases from V and 4 bases from J, the junction contained 6 bases not matched to a gene. This CDR3 has 15 residues. The CDR3 sequence is CASSRGTGGLETQYF. As DNA, the CDR3 is TGTGCCAGTAGCCGAGGGACAGGGGGCCTAGAGACCCAGTACTTC.

This rearrangement joins TRBV3-1 (or the pseudogene TRBV3-2) to TRBJ2-5, with 10 bases that match TRBD2. V trimming: 3 bases; J trimming: 4 bases; junction bases outside the gene matches: 11. This CDR3 region has 17 residues. Germline assignment: CDR1 LGHDT and CDR2 YNNKEL (reference sequence). This chain's CDR3 is CASSQPSGRAGGETQYF. DNA for the CDR3: TGTGCCAGCAGCCAGCCGAGCGGGAGGGCTGGGGGAGAGACCCAGTACTTC.

The chain couples TRBV5-4 to TRBJ2-7; TRBD1 matches at 10 bases. The junction had 7 bases not matched to a gene; V was cut back by 4 bases and J by 6 bases. Germline V lookup: CDR1 SGHNT, CDR2 YYREEE (reference sequence). CDR3 size: 14 residues. CDR3 protein: CASSTRQGAGEQYF. In DNA form, the CDR3 reads TGTGCCAGCAGCACGCGACAGGGGGCCGGCGAGCAGTACTTC.

This sequence joins TRBV7-9 and TRBJ2-2, with 10 bases that match TRBD2. The CDR3 runs 18 residues. Trimming took 6 bases from V and 4 from J; bases not matched to a gene: 14. Germline V lookup: CDR1 SEHNR, CDR2 FQNEAQ (reference sequence). The CDR3 DNA reads TGTGCCAGCAGGCGAACCTACAGCGGGAGGGCCCTCACCGGGGAGCTGTTTTTT. It codes for CASRRTYSGRALTGELFF. The entire variable domain, with the rest obtained from reference TRBV7-9 and TRBJ2-2, is as follows: DTGVSQNPRHKITKRGQNVTFRCDPISEHNRLYWYRQTLGQGPEFLTYFQNEAQLEKSRLLSDRFSAERPKGSFSTLEIQRTEQGDSAMYLCASRRTYSGRALTGELFFGEGSRLTVL.

The rearrangement links TRBV20-1 to TRBJ2-4, with unresolved D. This CDR3 comprises 11 residues. CDR1 and CDR2 from the germline V gene are DFQATT and SNEGSKA (reference sequence). Trimming stripped 3 bases from V and 16 bases from J, with 16 bases between. The CDR3 sequence: CSASHRLETYF. CDR3 sequence (DNA): TGCAGTGCTAGCCATCGACTCGAAACCTACTTC.

The gene calls are TRBV30 and TRBJ2-7; D remains ambiguous. V was trimmed by 3 bases and J by 3 bases, leaving 9 bases between them. The CDR3 sequence is 12 residues long. Germline values: CDR1 GTSNPN, CDR2 SVGIG (reference sequence). CDR3 protein: CAWSETYYEQYF. DNA of the CDR3: TGTGCCTGGAGCGAAACTTACTACGAGCAGTACTTC.

The chain has TRBV11-1 and TRBJ2-7, with 7 bases lining up with TRBD1. Germline V lookup: CDR1 SGHAT, CDR2 FQDESV (reference sequence). With V trimmed by 1 base and J by 8 bases, 2 bases remained unmatched. The CDR3 extends over 12 amino acids. The CDR3 reads CASSLETGKQYF. CDR3 DNA: TGTGCCAGCAGCTTAGAGACAGGGAAGCAGTACTTC. Complete variable domain (other parts from reference TRBV11-1 and TRBJ2-7): EAEVAQSPRYKITEKSQAVAFWCDPISGHATLYWYRQILGQGPELLVQFQDESVVDDSQLPKDRFSAERLKGVDSTLKIQPAELGDSAMYLCASSLETGKQYFGPGTRLTVT.

This clone has just a few counts. V and J are TRBV3-1 (or the pseudogene TRBV3-2) and TRBJ2-2, with a tentative D call TRBD2 (5 bases). CDR3 length: 16 amino acids. The germline gives CDR1 LGHDT, CDR2 YNNKEL (reference sequence). Trimming took 3 bases from V and 0 from J, leaving 11 bases between them. This CDR3 reads CASSQLGLANTGELFF. CDR3 DNA: TGTGCCAGCAGCCAGTTAGGACTCGCGAACACCGGGGAGCTGTTTTTT.

The chain recombines TRBV28 with TRBJ2-3, with TRBD1 matching over 7 bases. This CDR3 is 13 amino acids long. J gave up 2 bases and V 10 bases, and 6 bases lay outside the gene matches. CDR1 MDHEN and CDR2 SYDVKM come from the germline V gene. In DNA form, the CDR3 reads TGTGCCACCGGACAGGCGAACACAGATACGCAGTATTTT. Protein product: CATGQANTDTQYF.

This chain connects TRBV9 to TRBJ2-3; perhaps TRBD1 as D (6 bases). Germline values: CDR1 SGDLS, CDR2 YYNGEE. This CDR3 region has 14 residues. Trimming removed 6 bases at V and 0 bases at J, with 11 bases between. The CDR3 DNA reads as TGTGCCAGCAACCCGACAGGCAGCACAGATACGCAGTATTTT. It translates to CASNPTGSTDTQYF. Full variable domain (outside the CDR3, taken from reference TRBV9 and TRBJ2-3): DSGVTQTPKHLITATGQRVTLRCSPRSGDLSVYWYQQSLDQGLQFLIQYYNGEERAKGNILERFSAQQFPDLHSELNLSSLELGDSALYFCASNPTGSTDTQYFGPGTRLTVL.

This clone was counted between two and nine times. The sample carries other DNA sequences with the same CDR3. The V call is TRBV12-3 or TRBV12-4, the J call TRBJ2-1; no clear D gene. V was shortened by 3 bases and J by 3 bases, with 6 bases between the two germline ends. CDR3 length equals 13 residues. The CDR3 spells CASSFSVYNEQFF. In DNA, the CDR3 is TGTGCCAGCAGTTTTTCAGTCTACAATGAGCAGTTCTTC.

About this clone itself: Germline is not matched at one junction end, which may reflect a read error. Additional DNA sequences in this sample encode the identical CDR3. The CDR3 nucleotides read TGCAGCGTAGAAGTGGGGAGAGGGACTGAAGCTTTCTTT. This sequence encodes CSVEVGRGTEAFF. The V and J genes are TRBV29-1 and TRBJ1-1; D call uncertain. The length of the CDR3 is 13 residues. CDR1 is SQVTM and CDR2 is ANQGSEA in the germline V gene. Filled out from reference TRBV29-1 and TRBJ1-1, the complete variable domain reads SAVISQKPSRDICQRGTSLTIQCQVDSQVTMMFWYRQQPGQSLTLIATANQGSEATYESGFVIDKFPISRPNLTFSTLTVSNMSPEDSSIYLCSVEVGRGTEAFFGQGTRLTVV.

Points on this clone: The junction differs from germline at one of its ends, possibly a read error. The chain has TRBV11-2 and TRBJ2-1; tentative D call: TRBD2 (5 bases). This CDR3 has 16 residues. CDR1 is SGHAT, CDR2 FQNNGV, per germline. Here the CDR3 reads CASSTRQRSLYNEQFF. The CDR3 nucleotides are TGTGCCAGCAGCACCCGCCAGCGGTCCCTCTACAATGAACAGTTCTTC. Looking up the rest from reference TRBV11-2 and TRBJ2-1 gives the full variable domain: EAGVAQSPRYKIIEKRQSVAFWCNPISGHATLYWYQQILGQGPKLLIQFQNNGVVDDSQLPKDRFSAERLKGVDSTLKIQPAKLEDSAVYLCASSTRQRSLYNEQFFGPGTRLTVL.

The table lists this clone with a count of one. V and J are TRBV6-6 and TRBJ2-1, with TRBD2 as a possible D gene (5 bases). Trimming took 4 bases from V and 5 from J, leaving 6 bases between them. The CDR3 covers 12 residues. Germline lookup yields CDR1 MNHNY and CDR2 SVGAGI (reference sequence). CDR3 in amino acids: CASSWGDNEQFF. The CDR3 DNA is TGTGCCAGCAGTTGGGGAGACAATGAGCAGTTCTTC.

The chain couples TRBV18 to TRBJ1-5, with unresolved D. Trimming stripped 3 bases from V and 5 bases from J, with 8 bases between. CDR1 is KGHSH, CDR2 LQKENI, per germline. The CDR3 sequence is 13 residues long. The CDR3 DNA sequence: TGTGCCAGCTCACCGACGCGGGATCAGCCCCAGCATTTT. Translating gives CASSPTRDQPQHF.

This clone has a handful of counts. The chain carries TRBV6-5 and TRBJ1-3, with D maybe TRBD1 (5 bases). V lost 5 bases to trimming and J lost 0 bases, with 8 bases between them. This CDR3 has 14 residues. The V gene's germline CDR1 is MNHEY and CDR2 SVGAGI. The CDR3 DNA is TGTGCCAGCAGTCCAGGGTTCTCTGGAAACACCATATATTTT. Amino acids: CASSPGFSGNTIYF.

The chain has TRBV4-1 and TRBJ2-1; perhaps TRBD2 as D (6 bases). CDR3 length equals 14 residues. The germline V gene has CDR1 MGHRA and CDR2 YSYEKL. The germline V and J ends were trimmed by 4 bases and 4 bases, with 11 bases remaining between them. The CDR3 loop is CASSRRDFYNEQFF. Written as DNA, the CDR3 is TGCGCCAGCAGCCGGCGGGACTTTTACAATGAGCAGTTCTTC.

This chain links TRBV5-1 with TRBJ2-1, with a possible D match to TRBD2 (6 bases). This CDR3 is built from 16 residues. Trimming left V 3 bases short and J 5 bases short, with 18 bases between. Germline V gene data show CDR1 as SGHRS and CDR2 as YFSETQ. The CDR3 DNA reads as TGCGCCAGCAGCTCCCGACAGAGGACTACCAACAATGAGCAGTTCTTC. Protein: CASSSRQRTTNNEQFF. Full variable domain (rest looked up from reference TRBV5-1 and TRBJ2-1): KAGVTQTPRYLIKTRGQQVTLSCSPISGHRSVSWYQQTPGQGLQFLFEYFSETQRNKGNFPGRFSGRQFSNSRSEMNVSTLELGDSALYLCASSSRQRTTNNEQFFGPGTRLTVL.

This CDR3 reads CASRGDGNQPQHF. In DNA, the CDR3 is TGTGCCAGCAGGGGAGACGGGAATCAGCCCCAGCATTTT. V is TRBV2 and J is TRBJ1-5, with D unresolved. The CDR3 loop spans 13 amino acids. Germline V gives CDR1 SNHLY, CDR2 FYNNEI. V lost 6 bases and J 4 bases, leaving 10 bases between the germline ends.

The chain combines TRBV5-8 with TRBJ1-1; 8 positions match TRBD1. Unmatched junction bases numbered 10, after V lost 0 bases and J lost 9 bases. The CDR3 totals 15 residues. Looked up from germline, CDR1 is SGHTS and CDR2 is YDEGEE. The CDR3 DNA sequence: TGTGCCAGCAGCTTGGGGACAGGGACCTTACCACAAGCTTTCTTT. Its protein product is CASSLGTGTLPQAFF.

About this clone itself: Other DNA sequences in the sample encode the same CDR3. This chain joins TRBV9 and TRBJ2-7; the D is unclear. The CDR3 consists of 14 residues. Trimming took 0 bases from V and 0 from J, leaving 7 bases between them. The germline V gene has CDR1 SGDLS and CDR2 YYNGEE. The CDR3 loop reads CASSVGASSYEQYF. CDR3 DNA sequence: TGTGCCAGCAGCGTAGGTGCCAGCTCCTACGAGCAGTACTTC.

The rearrangement links TRBV18 to TRBJ2-3; 7 nucleotides align to TRBD1. Unmatched junction bases numbered 3, after V lost 2 bases and J lost 4 bases. Per germline, CDR1 KGHSH and CDR2 LQKENI. There are 14 residues in the CDR3. The CDR3 region is CASSPTGVADTQYF. The CDR3 DNA follows: TGTGCCAGCTCACCAACAGGGGTCGCAGATACGCAGTATTTT.

In regard to this clone: The same CDR3 can be traced to other DNA sequences in this sample. The chain carries TRBV18 and TRBJ2-7, with 9 bases fitting TRBD1. The CDR3 totals 14 residues. V lost 6 bases to trimming and J lost 2 bases; unmatched junction nucleotides: 5. The germline gives CDR1 KGHSH, CDR2 LQKENI. Written as DNA, the CDR3 is TGTGCCAGCTCCCCGGGACAGGGACCCTACGAGCAGTACTTC. Translated, it gives CASSPGQGPYEQYF.

The chain combines TRBV4-1 with TRBJ2-7; a weak D match, TRBD2 (5 bases). The V gene lost 2 bases and the J gene lost 4 bases, with 18 bases spanning the gap. The CDR3 contains 16 residues. Germline V lookup: CDR1 MGHRA, CDR2 YSYEKL. CDR3: CASSQNLGGSEYEQYF. The CDR3 bases are TGCGCCAGCAGCCAAAACCTCGGAGGTAGCGAGTACGAGCAGTACTTC.

The chain uses TRBV18 and TRBJ2-1; D perhaps matches TRBD2 (5 bases). The CDR3 is made up of 16 amino acids. The V end was cut by 1 base, the J end by 4 bases, with 14 bases between. CDR1 is KGHSH, CDR2 LQKENI, per germline. CDR3 in DNA: TGTGCCAGCTCACCACTCGCAGGCCGAGGGTACAATGAGCAGTTCTTC. It specifies CASSPLAGRGYNEQFF.